These 22 T cell receptor beta chains were all obtained from the same sample, sequenced in a study of beta chain features in type 1 diabetes. TCRB transcripts that were expressed got sequenced, as all of the isolated RNA had been reverse transcribed. The protocol was immunoSEQ multiplex PCR, while the TCRdb copy is restricted to in-frame clones and leaves out a portion. Altogether some 230,000 clones are present, about 9.3% being singletons, with the ten largest covering about 0.03%. Specimen: naive CD4+ T cells from blood. The source is a young woman in good health.

The CDR3 nucleotides read TGTGCCAGCAGGGCCGACAGGGGGCATGGCTACACCTTC. It encodes CASRADRGHGYTF. The V call is TRBV6-5, the J call TRBJ1-2, with 10 bases matching TRBD1. V shed 6 bases and J 6 bases; nucleotides not matched to a gene: 4. Looked up from germline, CDR1 is MNHEY and CDR2 is SVGAGI. The CDR3 has 13 residues.

V usage is TRBV4-1 and J usage is TRBJ1-3; perhaps TRBD1 as D (6 bases). Trimming stripped 5 bases from V and 2 bases from J, with 13 bases between. Per germline, CDR1 MGHRA and CDR2 YSYEKL. This CDR3 contains 15 residues. CDR3 DNA: TGCGCCAGCAGCTCACAGGGAGGGACTGGAAACACCATATATTTT. Its translation is CASSSQGGTGNTIYF.

This clone was found many times. The chain uses TRBV23-1 and TRBJ2-1; TRBD2 matches 9 bases. TRBV23-1 is treated as an ORF (open reading frame) with a function not yet certain. This CDR3 has 16 amino acids. The V segment lost 4 bases and the J segment 3 bases; nucleotides outside the gene matches: 7. As DNA, the CDR3 is TGCGCCAGCAGTCCTAAGACTAGCGGATACTACAATGAGCAGTTCTTC. It encodes CASSPKTSGYYNEQFF.

This chain uses TRBV27 with TRBJ2-7, with a weak D call TRBD1 (6 bases). CDR1 and CDR2 (germline): MNHEY, SMNVEV (reference sequence). V was clipped by 3 bases and J by 4 bases, with 10 bases between them. This CDR3 is 13 amino acids long. The CDR3 here is CASSLDRVYEQYF. The CDR3 coding sequence is TGTGCCAGCAGTTTGGACAGAGTTTACGAGCAGTACTTC.

The chain uses TRBV5-1 and TRBJ2-2; D remains ambiguous. The CDR3 runs 13 residues. Trimming stripped 5 bases from V and 6 bases from J, with 11 bases between. Looked up from germline, CDR1 is SGHRS and CDR2 is YFSETQ. For the CDR3, the DNA is TGCGCCAGCAGAAACTTCTCTCCCGGGGAGCTGTTTTTT. Protein: CASRNFSPGELFF.

This clone turned up a few times. This chain connects TRBV5-6 to TRBJ1-1; D might be TRBD1 (5 bases). The CDR3 has 13 amino acids. V lost 2 bases and J lost 8, with 13 bases in between. Germline V CDR1 and CDR2: SGHDT, YYEEEE. CDR3 coding DNA: TGTGCCAGCAGCTTAAACCAGGGCCCGGAAGCTTTCTTT. This gives the protein CASSLNQGPEAFF.

This clone was detected a few times. The chain combines TRBV29-1 with TRBJ2-7; 7 bases fit TRBD1. The length of the CDR3 is 16 residues. After removal of 1 base from V and 0 bases from J, the junction contained 9 bases not matched to a gene. Germline loops: CDR1 SQVTM, CDR2 ANQGSEA. The CDR3 protein is CSVEAPGQKSSYEQYF. Here the CDR3 DNA reads TGCAGCGTTGAAGCCCCGGGACAGAAAAGCTCCTACGAGCAGTACTTC.

This sequence joins TRBV9 and TRBJ1-4, with 10 bases aligning to TRBD1. Germline values: CDR1 SGDLS, CDR2 YYNGEE. The V segment lost 0 bases and the J segment 5 bases; nucleotides outside the gene matches: 4. CDR3 length equals 16 residues. CDR3 loop: CASSVATGGRNEKLFF. The CDR3 DNA reads as TGTGCCAGCAGCGTAGCGACAGGGGGCAGAAATGAAAAACTGTTTTTT. The variable domain in full, completed from reference TRBV9 and TRBJ1-4, reads DSGVTQTPKHLITATGQRVTLRCSPRSGDLSVYWYQQSLDQGLQFLIQYYNGEERAKGNILERFSAQQFPDLHSELNLSSLELGDSALYFCASSVATGGRNEKLFFGSGTQLSVL.

This chain joins TRBV6-5 and TRBJ2-7; possible D gene TRBD1, 6 bases. The CDR3 has 15 amino acids. Trimming took off 6 bases at V and 0 bases at J, with 15 bases between the two ends. CDR1 is MNHEY and CDR2 is SVGAGI in the germline V gene. DNA of the CDR3: TGTGCCAGCAGCGACACTGGGGGCAGCTCCTACGAGCAGTACTTC. This translates into CASSDTGGSSYEQYF.

The chain is built from TRBV5-1 and TRBJ1-2; perhaps TRBD1 as D (6 bases). This CDR3 comprises 15 residues. CDR1 is SGHRS and CDR2 is YFSETQ in the germline V gene. With 4 bases removed from V and 1 base from J, the gap between germline ends came to 14 bases. CDR3 bases: TGCGCCAGCAGCGCCGGGTTGGACAGTAACTATGGCTACACCTTC. Its protein is CASSAGLDSNYGYTF.

The chain has TRBV28 and TRBJ1-1; the D is unclear. This CDR3 comprises 13 residues. Germline V CDR1 and CDR2: MDHEN, SYDVKM. Trimming took off 2 bases at V and 1 base at J, with 5 bases between the two ends. The CDR3 spells CASSLAGNTEAFF. In DNA, the CDR3 is TGTGCCAGCAGTTTAGCAGGGAACACTGAAGCTTTCTTT.

CDR3 DNA: TGTGCCAGCAAGGCCGGGACAGATCCTCTAGCCAAAAACATTCAGTACTTC. This gives the protein CASKAGTDPLAKNIQYF. V and J are TRBV28 and TRBJ2-4; 7 nucleotides line up with TRBD1. The germline gives CDR1 MDHEN, CDR2 SYDVKM. V was clipped by 7 bases and J by 0 bases; unmatched bases: 12. The CDR3 is 17 amino acids.

The CDR3 nucleotides are TGTGCCAGCAGAGTCGACAGGGCGAGCTCCTACGAGCAGTACTTC. Amino acid sequence: CASRVDRASSYEQYF. This sequence joins TRBV2 and TRBJ2-7; TRBD1 matches at 7 bases. CDR3 length: 15 amino acids. V shed 6 bases and J 0 bases; nucleotides not matched to a gene: 8. Germline V gene sequence: CDR1 SNHLY, CDR2 FYNNEI.

The chain joins TRBV5-1 to TRBJ2-1, with 13 bases identical to TRBD2. The CDR3 is 17 amino acids. Germline CDR1 reads SGHRS; CDR2 reads YFSETQ. Trimming at V came to 0 bases and at J to 9 bases, leaving 9 bases not matched to a gene. CDR3 region: CASSLGGLAGMVGEQFF. The CDR3 DNA reads TGCGCCAGCAGCTTGGGGGGACTAGCGGGAATGGTGGGTGAGCAGTTCTTC.

In its sample, this clone was seen a few times. The gene calls are TRBV27 and TRBJ1-2; 10 nucleotides agree with TRBD1. Per the germline V gene, CDR1 is MNHEY and CDR2 is SMNVEV (reference sequence). This CDR3 has 14 residues. Trimming removed 5 bases from V and 2 bases from J; junction bases left unmatched: 2. The CDR3 loop is CASSRQGANYGYTF. CDR3 nucleotides: TGTGCCAGCAGTAGACAGGGGGCAAACTATGGCTACACCTTC.

This clone was detected a few times. This sequence joins TRBV2 and TRBJ2-7; D is unresolved. Trimming stripped 1 base from V and 6 bases from J, with 10 bases between. The CDR3 is made up of 13 amino acids. Germline-derived CDR1 and CDR2 are SNHLY and FYNNEI. CDR3 coding DNA: TGTGCCAGCAGTGAAGGCAGTATGCTCGAGCAGTACTTC. Translated: CASSEGSMLEQYF.

The chain links TRBV11-3 to TRBJ2-1, with 7 bases matching TRBD2. The CDR3 extends over 16 amino acids. V dropped 0 bases and J dropped 9; count of bases not matched to a gene: 11. The germline CDR1 and CDR2 sequences are SGHNT and YENEEA. As DNA, the CDR3 is TGTGCCAGCAGCTTAGATCACTCTCGGGAGGCCGCTGAGCAGTTCTTC. Translation: CASSLDHSREAAEQFF. The full variable domain, completed using reference TRBV11-3 and TRBJ2-1, is EAGVVQSPRYKIIEKKQPVAFWCNPISGHNTLYWYLQNLGQGPELLIRYENEEAVDDSQLPKDRFSAERLKGVDSTLKIQPAELGDSAVYLCASSLDHSREAAEQFFGPGTRLTVL.

The chain recombines TRBV30 with TRBJ2-5, with D possibly matching TRBD2 (6 bases). CDR3 size: 11 residues. Germline CDR1 reads GTSNPN; CDR2 reads SVGIG (reference sequence). Trimming removed 5 bases from V and 9 bases from J, with 13 bases in between. The CDR3 protein is CAWATGVAQYF. The CDR3 DNA reads as TGTGCCTGGGCGACGGGGGTGGCCCAGTACTTC.

The gene calls are TRBV5-6 and TRBJ2-2, with D possibly being TRBD1 (6 bases). This CDR3 contains 15 residues. The V gene's germline CDR1 is SGHDT and CDR2 YYEEEE. Trimming pared 1 base from V and 1 base from J, leaving 8 bases between. The CDR3 loop is CASSLPGENTGELFF. CDR3 nucleotides: TGTGCCAGCAGCTTGCCAGGGGAGAACACCGGGGAGCTGTTTTTT.

This clone occurred a few times. The chain recombines TRBV18 with TRBJ2-7; 12 positions match TRBD1. Germline values: CDR1 KGHSH, CDR2 LQKENI. V was pared by 4 bases and J by 4 bases, with 8 bases of the junction left unmatched. CDR3 length equals 16 residues. CDR3 bases: TGTGCCAGCTCACAGGGACAGGGGGCTAATGGGTACGAGCAGTACTTC. It translates to CASSQGQGANGYEQYF.

V and J are TRBV6-5 and TRBJ2-7, with a tentative D call TRBD2 (5 bases). Trimming shortened V by 4 bases and J by 0 bases, and 16 bases separated the two germline ends. The germline gives CDR1 MNHEY, CDR2 SVGAGI. CDR3 length: 16 residues. The CDR3 DNA reads TGTGCCAGCAGTTTCACGAGATTTGGGAGCTCCTACGAGCAGTACTTC. This sequence encodes CASSFTRFGSSYEQYF.

This clone was recorded a few times. This chain links TRBV7-3 with TRBJ1-1; 9 nucleotides line up with TRBD1. The J segment lost 4 bases and the V segment lost 7 bases, leaving 4 bases of the junction unmatched. Germline CDR1 and CDR2: SGHTA and FQGTGA. This CDR3 is built from 13 residues. Here the CDR3 reads CASKQGAGTEAFF. In DNA, the CDR3 is TGTGCCAGCAAACAGGGGGCAGGCACTGAAGCTTTCTTT.